This is a list of T cell receptor beta chains from one sample in a study of T cell repertoires in cytomegalovirus infection. MiXCR, applied by TCRdb to the reads, yields one record per CDR3 protein. The sample has roughly 630,000 distinct CDR3 sequences, 24% seen once; the top ten hold 7.5% to 9%. The sample comprised CD8+ T cells from PBMCs. Every receptor here comes from a human donor in good health (CMV status not recorded). Some clones in this sample may be carry-over from other donors' samples. Both conserved end residues are trimmed from each CDR3.

v_gene: TRBV27; CDR3aa: ASTRGSYNSPLH
v_gene: TRBV19; CDR3aa: ASSFSRDRYEQY
v_gene: TRBV10-3; CDR3aa: AISGGGVRTGELF
v_gene: TRBV6-2/TRBV6-3; CDR3aa: ARLLTAGFPNEQF
v_gene: TRBV14; CDR3aa: ASSQDVRGYYGYT
v_gene: TRBV25-1; CDR3aa: ASSDLPPDTYGYT
v_gene: TRBV29-1; CDR3aa: SVQGNTEAF
v_gene: TRBV7-9; CDR3aa: ASRPQGVVHEQF
v_gene: TRBV15; CDR3aa: ATSRSNSGEGQPQH
v_gene: TRBV28; CDR3aa: ASSLYTPDRGNSEAF
v_gene: TRBV10-3; CDR3aa: AISESYSKRDTEAF
v_gene: TRBV7-6; CDR3aa: ASSRFGSTEAF
v_gene: TRBV6-5; CDR3aa: ASSYSKGQTYEQY
v_gene: TRBV2; CDR3aa: ASSGRDRPTDTQY
v_gene: TRBV7-9; CDR3aa: ASSPGGAGISYEQY
v_gene: TRBV19; CDR3aa: ASRGWEQETQY
v_gene: TRBV29-1; CDR3aa: SVGATGSYGYT
v_gene: TRBV19; CDR3aa: ASSMQGRNTDTRY
v_gene: TRBV7-4; CDR3aa: ASSLAGDRTYNEQF
v_gene: TRBV28; CDR3aa: ASSPDPIDRDNEKLF